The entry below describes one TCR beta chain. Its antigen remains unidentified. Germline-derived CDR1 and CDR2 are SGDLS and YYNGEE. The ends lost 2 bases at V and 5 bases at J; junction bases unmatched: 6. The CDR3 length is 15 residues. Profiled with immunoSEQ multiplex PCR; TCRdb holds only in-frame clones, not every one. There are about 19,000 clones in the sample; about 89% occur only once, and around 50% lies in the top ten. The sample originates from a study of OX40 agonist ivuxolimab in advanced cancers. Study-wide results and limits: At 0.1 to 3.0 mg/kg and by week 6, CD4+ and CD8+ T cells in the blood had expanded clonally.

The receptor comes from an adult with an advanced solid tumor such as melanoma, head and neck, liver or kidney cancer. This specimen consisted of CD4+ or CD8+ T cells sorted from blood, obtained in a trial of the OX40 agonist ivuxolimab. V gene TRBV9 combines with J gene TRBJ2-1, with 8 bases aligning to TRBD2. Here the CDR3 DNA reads TGTGCCAGCAGCGTGAGCGGGAGTAGAGACAATGAGCAGTTCTTC. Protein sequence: CASSVSGSRDNEQFF.